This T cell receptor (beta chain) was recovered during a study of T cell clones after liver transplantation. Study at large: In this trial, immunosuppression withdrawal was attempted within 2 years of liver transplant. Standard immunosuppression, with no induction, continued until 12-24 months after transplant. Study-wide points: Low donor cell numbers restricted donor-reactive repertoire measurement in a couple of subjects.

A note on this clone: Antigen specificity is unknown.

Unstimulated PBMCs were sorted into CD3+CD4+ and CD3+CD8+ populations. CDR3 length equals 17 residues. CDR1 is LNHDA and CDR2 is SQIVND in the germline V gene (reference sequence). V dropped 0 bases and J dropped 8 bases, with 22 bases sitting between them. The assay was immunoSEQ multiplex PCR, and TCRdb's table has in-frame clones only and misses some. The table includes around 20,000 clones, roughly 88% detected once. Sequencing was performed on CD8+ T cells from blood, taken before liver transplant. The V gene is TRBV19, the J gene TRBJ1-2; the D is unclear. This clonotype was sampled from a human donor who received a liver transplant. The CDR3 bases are TGTGCCAGTAGTATAGATTCCGTTCTCTCACCTTTGAGAGGCTACACCTTC. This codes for CASSIDSVLSPLRGYTF.